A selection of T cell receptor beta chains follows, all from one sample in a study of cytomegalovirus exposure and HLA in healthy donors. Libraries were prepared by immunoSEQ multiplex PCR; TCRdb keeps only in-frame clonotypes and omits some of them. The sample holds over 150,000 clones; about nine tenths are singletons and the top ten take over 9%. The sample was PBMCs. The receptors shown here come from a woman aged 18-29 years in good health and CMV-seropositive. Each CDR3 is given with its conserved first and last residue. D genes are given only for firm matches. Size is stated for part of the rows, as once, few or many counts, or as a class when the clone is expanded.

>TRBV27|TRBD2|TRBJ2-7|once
TGTGCCAGCAGGGGGGGGGACTTGAGCTCCTACGAGCAGTACTTC
CASRGGDLSSYEQYF
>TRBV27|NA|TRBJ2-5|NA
TGTGCCAGCAGTTCCCTAGACCAAGAGACCCAGTACTTC
CASSSLDQETQYF
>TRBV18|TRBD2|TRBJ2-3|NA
TGTGCCAGCTCTCCCGGGACTAGCGGGAGCTCAGATACGCAGTATTTT
CASSPGTSGSSDTQYF
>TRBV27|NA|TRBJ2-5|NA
TGTGCCAGCAGTTCGACTCCAGGGTTAGAGACCCAGTACTTC
CASSSTPGLETQYF
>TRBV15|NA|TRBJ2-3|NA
TGTGCCACCAGCACCGTGGGCTCAGATACGCAGTATTTT
CATSTVGSDTQYF
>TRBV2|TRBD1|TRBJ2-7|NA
TGTGCCAGCAGTGAAGGGTGGACAGGGGCCTACGAGCAGTACTTC
CASSEGWTGAYEQYF
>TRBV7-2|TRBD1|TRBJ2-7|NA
TGTGCCAGCAGCGAGGACAGGGGCCCCTACGAGCAGTACTTC
CASSEDRGPYEQYF
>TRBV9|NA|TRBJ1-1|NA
TGTGCCAGCAGCGTACGGGGGGTGGGCACTGAAGCTTTCTTT
CASSVRGVGTEAFF
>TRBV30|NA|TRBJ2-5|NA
TGTGCCTGGAGTGGGAGGGAGACCCAGTACTTC
CAWSGRETQYF
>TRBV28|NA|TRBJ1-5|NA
TGTGCCAGCACCCCTGCGAATCAGCCCCAGCATTTT
CASTPANQPQHF
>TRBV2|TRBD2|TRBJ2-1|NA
TGTGCCAGCCATGCATTGGGACTAGCGAGCAATGAGCAGTTCTTC
CASHALGLASNEQFF
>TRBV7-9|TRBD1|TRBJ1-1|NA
TGTGCCAGCAGCTCACAGGGGCTGAACACTGAAGCTTTCTTT
CASSSQGLNTEAFF
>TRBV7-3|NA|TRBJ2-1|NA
TGTGCCAGCAGCTTAGGGAGGGCCGGAGGGGGCAATGAGCAGTTCTTC
CASSLGRAGGGNEQFF
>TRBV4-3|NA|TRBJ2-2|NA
TGCGCCAGCAGCCAAGACTCCAGGGCCGGGGAGCTGTTTTTT
CASSQDSRAGELFF
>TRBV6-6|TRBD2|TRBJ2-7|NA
TGTGCCAGCAGTTCCCTAGGGGCTAGCGGCACCTACGAGCAGTACTTC
CASSSLGASGTYEQYF
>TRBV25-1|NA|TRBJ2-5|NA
TGTGCCAGCAAAAGACACCAGCAAGAGACCCAGTACTTC
CASKRHQQETQYF
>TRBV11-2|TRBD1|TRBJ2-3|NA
TGTGCCAGCAGCTTAGGATACAGGGGGGGCACAGATACGCAGTATTTT
CASSLGYRGGTDTQYF
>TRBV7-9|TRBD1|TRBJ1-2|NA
TGTGCCAGCAGCTTAGTTTATGACAGGGGGGCCTATGGCTACACCTTC
CASSLVYDRGAYGYTF
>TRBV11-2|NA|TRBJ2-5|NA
TGTGCCAGCAGCCAAAAAGAGACCCAGTACTTC
CASSQKETQYF
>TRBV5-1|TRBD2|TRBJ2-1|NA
TGCGCCAGCAGCTTGGTAAGACTAGCGGGAGGGGATGAGCAGTTCTTC
CASSLVRLAGGDEQFF
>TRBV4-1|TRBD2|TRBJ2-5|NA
TGCGCCAGCAGCCAATGGACCTTATTTGGGGGAGGGAACTCCCAAGAGACCCAGTACTTC
CASSQWTLFGGGNSQETQYF
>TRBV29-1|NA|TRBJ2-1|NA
TGCAGCGTTCGTAGCGCCAGCCTTGGCAATGAGCAGTTCTTC
CSVRSASLGNEQFF
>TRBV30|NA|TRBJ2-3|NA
TGTGCCACCGGGAGCGGATTCACAGATACGCAGTATTTT
CATGSGFTDTQYF
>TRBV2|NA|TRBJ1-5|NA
TGTGCCAGCAGTGTGCGGGAAAGTCAGCCCCAGCATTTT
CASSVRESQPQHF
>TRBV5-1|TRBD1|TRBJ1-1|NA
TGCGCCAGCAGCATGGGACAGGGCTACATGAACACTGAAGCTTTCTTT
CASSMGQGYMNTEAFF
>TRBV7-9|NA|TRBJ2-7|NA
TGTGCCAGCAGCCCCCTCGGGCAAGCGGTATCCTACGAGCAGTACTTC
CASSPLGQAVSYEQYF
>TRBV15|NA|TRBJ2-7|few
TGTGCCACCAGCAGCCCTGGACTAACATACGAGCAGTACTTC
CATSSPGLTYEQYF
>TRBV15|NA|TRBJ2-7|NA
TGTGCCACCAGCTTGACTAGATCTCCCACCTACGAGCAGTACTTC
CATSLTRSPTYEQYF
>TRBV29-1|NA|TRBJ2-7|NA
TGCAGCGTTTGGACAGCCGAAAGCTACGAGCAGTACTTC
CSVWTAESYEQYF
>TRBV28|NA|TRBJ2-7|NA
TGTGCCAGCAGTTTAAGGATTTTCGCGGGATATCTTTACGAGCAGTACTTC
CASSLRIFAGYLYEQYF
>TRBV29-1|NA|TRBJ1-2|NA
TGCAGCGTTGATTCTGGGGAGTATGGCTACACCTTC
CSVDSGEYGYTF
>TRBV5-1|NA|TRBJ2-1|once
TGCGCCAGCAGCTTGGCGGGAGTATCCGGCAATGAGCAGTTCTTC
CASSLAGVSGNEQFF
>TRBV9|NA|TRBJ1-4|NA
TGTGCCAGCAGCGCGGAGACTAATGAAAAACTGTTTTTT
CASSAETNEKLFF
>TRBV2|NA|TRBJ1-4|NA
TGTGCCAGCAGTGAAAGTTCGGCCCAGGCTGAAAAACTGTTTTTT
CASSESSAQAEKLFF
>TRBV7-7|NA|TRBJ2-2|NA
TGTGCTAGCAGCTTAGTTACCGGGAACACCGGGGAGCTGTTTTTT
CASSLVTGNTGELFF
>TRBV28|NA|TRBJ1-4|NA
TGTGCCAGCAGTCTATCATGGATCAGGTCGACTAATGAAAAACTGTTTTTT
CASSLSWIRSTNEKLFF